This T cell receptor beta chain was identified during a study of T cell repertoires in cytomegalovirus infection. In the study overall: CMV infection and matching HLA type were both indicated by public TCR beta signatures.

Points from the study as a whole: Clonotypes of TCR beta that were HLA-C-restricted and CMV-specific dominated the ex vivo response.

TCRdb analysed the reads with MiXCR anew, one entry per CDR3 protein. Of some 940,000 distinct CDR3 sequences detected, roughly 30% appear once; the ten largest clones hold 11% to 15%. This clonotype has at least ten counts. Its antigen is as yet unknown. The CDR3 is made up of 13 amino acids. Trimming removed 1 base from V and 7 bases from J, with 10 bases in between. The TCR originated in a human donor in good health (CMV status not recorded). Some clones in this sample may be carry-over from other donors' samples. The chain links TRBV12-3 or TRBV12-4 to TRBJ1-2; D uncertain. The specimen comprised cultured CD8+ T cells from PBMCs, sampled from culture after CMV antigen stimulation. In DNA form, the CDR3 reads TGTGCCAGCAGTTTAGGAAAGGGCCTTGGCTACACCTTC. This encodes CASSLGKGLGYTF.